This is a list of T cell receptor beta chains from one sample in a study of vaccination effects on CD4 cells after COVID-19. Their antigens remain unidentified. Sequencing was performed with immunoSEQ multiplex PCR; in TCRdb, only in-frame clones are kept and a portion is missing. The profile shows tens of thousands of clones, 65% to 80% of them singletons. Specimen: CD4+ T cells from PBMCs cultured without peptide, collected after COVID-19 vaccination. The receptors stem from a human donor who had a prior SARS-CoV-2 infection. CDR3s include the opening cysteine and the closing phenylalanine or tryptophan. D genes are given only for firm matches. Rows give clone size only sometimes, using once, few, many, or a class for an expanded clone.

TGTGCCAGCTCACCACAGACGGGGTGGGACACTGAAGCTTTCTTT,CASSPQTGWDTEAFF,TRBJ1-1,15,TRBV18,.,few
TGTGCCAGCTCACCACCGTCGTCAGAGACCCAGTACTTC,CASSPPSSETQYF,TRBJ2-5,13,TRBV18,.,.
TGCGCCAGCAGCCAAGTCTTAGCGGGAGGCACAGATACGCAGTATTTT,CASSQVLAGGTDTQYF,TRBJ2-3,16,TRBV4-3,TRBD2,.
TGTGCCAGCAGCCCGAGCGGGACTAGCACAGATACGCAGTATTTT,CASSPSGTSTDTQYF,TRBJ2-3,15,TRBV14,TRBD2,few
TGTGCCAGTACCGACCCCCGGGACAGGGCCAACACTGAAGCTTTCTTT,CASTDPRDRANTEAFF,TRBJ1-1,16,TRBV19,TRBD1,.
TGTGCCAGCAGTTACGGAATAGCGGGGGATTTAGAGACCCAGTACTTC,CASSYGIAGDLETQYF,TRBJ2-5,16,TRBV6-5,TRBD2,.
TGTGCCAGCAGATTCGGTAGAGGGACCAGAAAAGAGACCCAGTACTTC,CASRFGRGTRKETQYF,TRBJ2-5,16,TRBV11-2,.,.
TGTGCCATCAGAAGGGGTAGGATCGATGGGACAGGGGGCAATGAGCAGTTCTTC,CAIRRGRIDGTGGNEQFF,TRBJ2-1,18,TRBV10-3,TRBD1,.
TGTGCCAGTACCGAAGCAGGGGGCTACACTGAAGCTTTCTTT,CASTEAGGYTEAFF,TRBJ1-1,14,TRBV6-6,TRBD1,.
TGTGCCAGCAGCTTTCAACAGGGGGCGCGCGACGAGCAGTACTTC,CASSFQQGARDEQYF,TRBJ2-7,15,TRBV7-8,TRBD1,few
TGTGCCAGCAGCTTAGCGGGCAAGGGCTATGGCTACACCTTC,CASSLAGKGYGYTF,TRBJ1-2,14,TRBV7-2,.,.
TGTGCCAGTGGAGTGGACACTGGACTAGCAGATACGCAGTATTTT,CASGVDTGLADTQYF,TRBJ2-3,15,TRBV19,TRBD2,.
TGTGCCAGCTCTGACCGGGGGTATAAAGGCTACACCTTC,CASSDRGYKGYTF,TRBJ1-2,13,TRBV18,.,.
TGTGCCAGCAGTGATCTCGGGAGTTGGGAAAAACTGTTTTTT,CASSDLGSWEKLFF,TRBJ1-4,14,TRBV2,.,.
TGTGCCAGCAGCTTAGCGTTGGGTAATTTGATTGAAAAACTGTTTTTT,CASSLALGNLIEKLFF,TRBJ1-4,16,TRBV7-9,.,few
TGTGCCAGCAGCACGAGGGGGGGAGGCTCTCCTAGCACAGATACGCAGTATTTT,CASSTRGGGSPSTDTQYF,TRBJ2-3,18,TRBV7-9,.,once
TGTGCCAGTCGGCAATCGCGGGGAGAGTGGCCCCAGCATTTT,CASRQSRGEWPQHF,TRBJ1-5,14,TRBV19,.,.
TGTGCCAGCAGCTCCGGGACCCACTTTGAGCAGTTCTTC,CASSSGTHFEQFF,TRBJ2-1,13,TRBV9,.,.
TGCGCCAGCAGCCAAGAAGGGGGCCCAGATACGCAGTATTTT,CASSQEGGPDTQYF,TRBJ2-3,14,TRBV4-3,TRBD1,.
TGTGCCAGCAGCCAGCCTACCACAGGGTCCTCTGGAAACACCATATATTTT,CASSQPTTGSSGNTIYF,TRBJ1-3,17,TRBV4-2,.,.
TGTGCCAGCAGTGAGGGACTAGCGACACTAGCCAAAAACATTCAGTACTTC,CASSEGLATLAKNIQYF,TRBJ2-4,17,TRBV28,TRBD2,few
TGTGCCAGCGCATCCTCACCAGGGGGTGGTGACAATGAGCAGTTCTTC,CASASSPGGGDNEQFF,TRBJ2-1,16,TRBV4-2,TRBD1,few
TGTGCCAGCAGCTTAGCGTCGCGGCGGGCGGGCTACAATGAGCAGTTCTTC,CASSLASRRAGYNEQFF,TRBJ2-1,17,TRBV7-2,.,.
TGTGCCAGCAGTTACTCCGGTGCCCAGGGTTTCCCAACCAACTTC,CASSYSGAQGFPTNF,TRBJ2-7,15,TRBV6-5,.,few
TGTGCCAGCAGTTACTCTTCTCGTAATCAGCCCCAGCATTTT,CASSYSSRNQPQHF,TRBJ1-5,14,TRBV6-2/TRBV6-3,.,.
TGTGCCAGCAGCCTAGTCCCCAGTCGACAGGGTAATGGATCTGGAAACACCATATATTTT,CASSLVPSRQGNGSGNTIYF,TRBJ1-3,20,TRBV7-8,TRBD1,.
TGTGCCAGCACGCGGCTAGCAGAGGTCAATGGGCAGTTCTTC,CASTRLAEVNGQFF,TRBJ2-1,14,TRBV2,.,few
TGTGCCAGCAGCCCGGGCAGGGGGGTAGGGGAGCTGTTTTTT,CASSPGRGVGELFF,TRBJ2-2,14,TRBV7-3,.,.
TGTGCCAGCACCGAAGGAGCTAGCACAGATACGCAGTATTTT,CASTEGASTDTQYF,TRBJ2-3,14,TRBV6-6,.,.
TGTGCCAGCAGTGGCATTGACCCGAGTCAGCCCCAGCATTTT,CASSGIDPSQPQHF,TRBJ1-5,14,TRBV2,.,.
TGTGCCTGGACCGGGACATCCGGGGCCAACGTCCTGACTTTC,CAWTGTSGANVLTF,TRBJ2-6,14,TRBV30,.,.
TGTGCCAGCAGCTTAAGGGAGGGCCGTGGCGGGGAGCTGTTTTTT,CASSLREGRGGELFF,TRBJ2-2,15,TRBV11-3,TRBD2,.
TGTGCCAGCAGCGGATCTAGCGGGAAGGCATTGTACAATGAGCAGTTCTTC,CASSGSSGKALYNEQFF,TRBJ2-1,17,TRBV7-2,TRBD2,few
TGTGCCAGCAGGAGAAACGGGGAGCTGTTTTTT,CASRRNGELFF,TRBJ2-2,11,TRBV2,.,few
TGTGCCAGTAGTCCCTGGGACAGGGGGGAACAGCCCCAGCATTTT,CASSPWDRGEQPQHF,TRBJ1-5,15,TRBV19,TRBD1,.
TGTGCCAGCAGCCAAGTGGCTACGCTAACCTACGAGCAGTACTTC,CASSQVATLTYEQYF,TRBJ2-7,15,TRBV4-2,.,.